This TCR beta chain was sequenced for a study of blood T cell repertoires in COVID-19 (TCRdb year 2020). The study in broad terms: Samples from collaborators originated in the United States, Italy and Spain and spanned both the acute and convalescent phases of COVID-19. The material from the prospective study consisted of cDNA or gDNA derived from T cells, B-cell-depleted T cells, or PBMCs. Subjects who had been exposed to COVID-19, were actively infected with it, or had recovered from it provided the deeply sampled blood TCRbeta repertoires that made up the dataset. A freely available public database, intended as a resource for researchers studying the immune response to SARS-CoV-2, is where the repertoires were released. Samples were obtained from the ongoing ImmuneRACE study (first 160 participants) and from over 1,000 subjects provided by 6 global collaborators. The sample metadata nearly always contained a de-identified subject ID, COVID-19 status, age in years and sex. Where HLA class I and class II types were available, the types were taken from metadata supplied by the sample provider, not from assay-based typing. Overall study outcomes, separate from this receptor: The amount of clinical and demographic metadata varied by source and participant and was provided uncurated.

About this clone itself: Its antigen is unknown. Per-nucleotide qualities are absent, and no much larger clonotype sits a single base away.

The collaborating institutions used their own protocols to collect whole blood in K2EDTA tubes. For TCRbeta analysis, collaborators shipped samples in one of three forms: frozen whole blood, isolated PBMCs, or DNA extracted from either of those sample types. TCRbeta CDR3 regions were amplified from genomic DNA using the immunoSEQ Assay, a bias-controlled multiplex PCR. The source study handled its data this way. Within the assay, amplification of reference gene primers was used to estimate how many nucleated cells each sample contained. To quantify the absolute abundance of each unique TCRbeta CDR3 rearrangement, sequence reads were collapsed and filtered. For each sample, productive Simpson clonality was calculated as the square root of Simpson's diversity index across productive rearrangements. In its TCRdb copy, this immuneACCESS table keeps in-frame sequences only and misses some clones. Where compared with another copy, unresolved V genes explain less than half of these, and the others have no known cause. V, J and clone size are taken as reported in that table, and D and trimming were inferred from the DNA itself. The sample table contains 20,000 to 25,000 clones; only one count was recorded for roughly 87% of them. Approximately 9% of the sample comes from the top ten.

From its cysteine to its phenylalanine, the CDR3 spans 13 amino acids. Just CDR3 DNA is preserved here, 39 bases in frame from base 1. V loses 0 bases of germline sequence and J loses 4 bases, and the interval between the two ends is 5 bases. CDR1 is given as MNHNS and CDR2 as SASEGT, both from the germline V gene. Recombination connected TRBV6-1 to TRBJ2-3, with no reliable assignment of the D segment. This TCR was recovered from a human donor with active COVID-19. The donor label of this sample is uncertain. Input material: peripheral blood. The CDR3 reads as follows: CASSEAPADTQYF. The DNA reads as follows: TGTGCCAGCAGTGAAGCTCCAGCAGATACGCAGTATTTT.